The 26 T cell receptor beta chains given below trace back to one sample, sequenced in a study of response to subunit inactivated influenza vaccine. MiXCR, run by TCRdb on the RT-PCR reads, gives a single entry per CDR3 protein. The repertoire holds over 800,000 distinct CDR3 sequences, with 20% to 25% as singletons. Sequenced here: PBMCs from blood, sampled more than 4 days after vaccination. All receptors derive from a man aged 45-65 years who received an inactivated influenza vaccine.

V and J are TRBV20-1 and TRBJ2-1; 10 positions agree with TRBD2. In germline, CDR1 is DFQATT, CDR2 SNEGSKA (reference sequence). The CDR3 extends over 13 amino acids. V was pared by 3 bases and J by 9 bases, with 5 bases of the junction left unmatched. CDR3 sequence: CSARGLAGVEQFF. The CDR3 DNA reads TGCAGTGCTAGGGGGCTAGCGGGAGTTGAGCAGTTCTTC.

CDR3 bases: TGCAGTGCAATTGTTTCCGGGACGGCCAAAGAGACCCAGTACTTC. Translated: CSAIVSGTAKETQYF. The genes are TRBV20-1 and TRBJ2-5, with D possibly called TRBD1 or TRBD2 (5 bases each). The CDR3 extends over 15 amino acids. CDR1 and CDR2 from the germline V gene are DFQATT and SNEGSKA (reference sequence). The V gene lost 6 bases and the J gene lost 3 bases, with 20 bases spanning the gap.

This clonotype was counted only a few times. CDR3 residues: CASSLFRTSNSPLHF. The CDR3 region has the DNA TGTGCCAGCAGCTTATTCCGGACATCTAATTCACCCCTCCACTTT. The chain recombines TRBV7-9 with TRBJ1-6, with a tentative D call TRBD1 (5 bases). Germline CDR1 is SEHNR and CDR2 is FQNEAQ (reference sequence). V dropped 2 bases and J dropped 6 bases, with 11 bases sitting between them. CDR3 length: 15 residues.

The V call is TRBV4-1, the J call TRBJ2-5; perhaps TRBD1 as D (5 bases). Trimming stripped 4 bases from V and 1 base from J, with 22 bases between. This CDR3 spans 18 amino acids. CDR1 and CDR2 (germline): MGHRA, YSYEKL. In nucleotides, the CDR3 is TGCGCCAGCAGCCGACTGGACACACCCCGCGATGTCCAAGAGACCCAGTACTTC. This sequence encodes CASSRLDTPRDVQETQYF.

The V call is TRBV10-3, the J call TRBJ2-7; D is ambiguous. Trimming took 7 bases from V and 5 from J, leaving 15 bases between them. This CDR3 is 13 amino acids long. Germline lookup yields CDR1 ENHRY and CDR2 SYGVKD. The CDR3 loop is CAITPQSSNEQYF. In DNA form, the CDR3 reads TGTGCCATCACCCCCCAGTCCTCTAACGAGCAGTACTTC.

This clonotype was observed a handful of times. The chain joins TRBV11-2 to TRBJ2-1; 7 bases agree with TRBD1. CDR3 length: 14 residues. Germline trimming cut 5 bases from V and 6 bases from J; bases unmatched to any gene: 7. Germline CDR1 SGHAT, CDR2 FQNNGV. CDR3 in amino acids: CASSILQGTNEQFF. The CDR3 DNA is TGTGCCAGCAGCATACTACAGGGGACCAATGAGCAGTTCTTC.

This clonotype was counted between two and nine times. The chain uses TRBV28 and TRBJ2-5; TRBD2 matches 10 bases. V lost 10 bases and J lost 4; bases outside the gene matches: 6. Germline CDR1 reads MDHEN; CDR2 reads SYDVKM. The length of the CDR3 is 13 residues. The chain's CDR3 is CATLAGVRETQYF. The CDR3 DNA reads TGTGCCACCCTAGCGGGAGTTAGAGAGACCCAGTACTTC.

This clonotype was counted a few times. The rearrangement links TRBV4-2 to TRBJ2-5; D may be TRBD1 or TRBD2 (6 bases each). V gave up 1 base and J gave up 4 bases, with 16 bases separating them. The CDR3 contains 16 residues. Germline V gene sequence: CDR1 LGHNA, CDR2 YNFKEQ. CDR3 sequence: CASSQGGVGGSETQYF. As DNA, the CDR3 is TGTGCCAGCAGCCAAGGAGGGGTAGGGGGGTCAGAGACCCAGTACTTC.

Regarding this clonotype: Given a much more abundant clone one base away, this may be a read error. The genes are TRBV12-3 or TRBV12-4 and TRBJ1-5; D not resolved. Trimming shortened V by 3 bases and J by 5 bases, and 14 bases separated the two germline ends. The CDR3 runs to 15 residues. This CDR3 reads CASSFGSPNDQPQHF. CDR3 nucleotides: TGTGCCAGCAGTTTTGGGTCGCCGAACGATCAGCCCCAGCATTTT.

This clonotype was detected ten times or more. The J gene is TRBJ2-2, the V gene TRBV7-2; D not resolved. Germline V gene sequence: CDR1 SGHTA, CDR2 FQGNSA. Trimming shortened V by 3 bases and J by 7 bases, and 6 bases separated the two germline ends. This CDR3 is 12 amino acids long. CDR3 coding DNA: TGTGCCAGCAGCTTTGAAGTCGGGGAGCTGTTTTTT. Its protein product is CASSFEVGELFF.

The chain uses TRBV10-3 and TRBJ2-5; 15 bases align to TRBD2. The CDR3 extends over 17 amino acids. Germline V gene sequence: CDR1 ENHRY, CDR2 SYGVKD. The V segment lost 3 bases and the J segment 5 bases; nucleotides outside the gene matches: 7. CDR3 DNA: TGTGCCATCAGTGATGGACTAGCGGGGGGGATATGGGAGACCCAGTACTTC. It codes for CAISDGLAGGIWETQYF.

The chain recombines TRBV19 with TRBJ2-7; 7 bases line up with TRBD1. J lost 3 bases, V lost 5 bases, and 4 bases had no gene match. CDR1 LNHDA and CDR2 SQIVND come from the germline V gene (reference sequence). CDR3 size: 13 residues. CDR3 bases: TGTGCCAGTAGTGCCGGACAGGTCTACGAGCAGTACTTC. Protein product: CASSAGQVYEQYF.

The rearrangement uses TRBV12-3 or TRBV12-4 and TRBJ2-7; 8 nucleotides agree with TRBD2. Trimming at V came to 3 bases and at J to 2 bases, leaving 6 bases not matched to a gene. This CDR3 region has 15 residues. The CDR3 is CASSLERAGAYEQYF. The DNA for the CDR3 is TGTGCCAGCAGTTTGGAGCGAGCGGGAGCCTACGAGCAGTACTTC.

The CDR3 reads CASSQVLAGEGEQFF. The CDR3 DNA reads as TGCGCCAGCAGCCAAGTACTAGCGGGGGAAGGTGAGCAGTTCTTC. The chain is built from TRBV4-3 and TRBJ2-1; 11 bases are a match to TRBD2. Trimming cost V 1 base and J 9 bases; bases outside gene matches: 5. Germline V gives CDR1 LGHNA, CDR2 YSLEER. CDR3 size: 15 residues.

This clonotype was counted between two and nine times. The chain links TRBV7-2 to TRBJ2-7; D remains ambiguous. Trimming left V 4 bases short and J 0 bases short, with 10 bases between. The germline V gene has CDR1 SGHTA and CDR2 FQGNSA. The CDR3 sequence is 14 residues long. The CDR3 is CASSSAAHSYEQYF. CDR3 DNA sequence: TGTGCCAGCAGCTCGGCGGCTCACTCCTACGAGCAGTACTTC.

CDR3 protein: CASSLALRAPSTDTQYF. CDR3 bases: TGTGCCAGCAGCTTAGCGCTGAGGGCCCCTAGCACAGATACGCAGTATTTT. The chain joins TRBV7-2 to TRBJ2-3; possible D gene TRBD2, 5 bases. V was cut by 0 bases and J by 0 bases, with 13 bases left in between. In germline, CDR1 is SGHTA, CDR2 FQGNSA. The CDR3 has 17 residues.

This rearrangement joins TRBV7-9 to TRBJ2-7; possibly TRBD1 or TRBD2 for D (5 bases each). Trimming shortened V by 6 bases and J by 0 bases, and 15 bases separated the two germline ends. The V gene's germline CDR1 is SEHNR and CDR2 FQNEAQ (reference sequence). There are 15 residues in the CDR3. The CDR3 sequence: CASSGFRGPSYEQYF. For the CDR3, the DNA is TGTGCCAGCAGTGGTTTTAGGGGACCCTCCTACGAGCAGTACTTC.

V usage is TRBV7-9 and J usage is TRBJ1-1; 7 bases are shared with TRBD1. CDR1 is SEHNR, CDR2 FQNEAQ, per germline (reference sequence). The CDR3 runs 13 residues. Germline trimming cut 6 bases from V and 7 bases from J; bases unmatched to any gene: 8. The CDR3 region has the DNA TGTGCCAGCAGTCCTGGGGACAGTTTTGAAGCTTTCTTT. Translation gives CASSPGDSFEAFF.

The J gene is TRBJ1-4, the V gene TRBV20-1; 8 positions match TRBD1. Per germline, CDR1 DFQATT and CDR2 SNEGSKA (reference sequence). This CDR3 comprises 18 residues. Trimming cost V 1 base and J 4 bases; bases outside gene matches: 14. This CDR3 reads CSARARGWQGASNEKLFF. DNA for the CDR3: TGCAGTGCTAGAGCTCGTGGGTGGCAGGGGGCAAGTAATGAAAAACTGTTTTTT.

The genes are TRBV6-4 and TRBJ2-1, with D possibly matching TRBD2 (6 bases). Trimming shortened V by 5 bases and J by 1 base, and 12 bases separated the two germline ends. This CDR3 is built from 15 residues. Germline loops: CDR1 MRHNA, CDR2 SNTAGT. The CDR3 loop reads CASSLGGRSYNEQFF. CDR3 in DNA: TGTGCCAGCAGTTTGGGGGGACGATCCTACAATGAGCAGTTCTTC.

V is TRBV20-1 and J is TRBJ1-5; 7 bases align to TRBD1. V was clipped by 6 bases and J by 2 bases; unmatched bases: 10. Per the germline V gene, CDR1 is DFQATT and CDR2 is SNEGSKA (reference sequence). The CDR3 covers 15 residues. The CDR3 sequence: CSAVNRGKGNQPQHF. The CDR3 DNA reads as TGCAGTGCCGTCAACAGGGGTAAAGGCAATCAGCCCCAGCATTTT.

This clonotype showed up just once. The chain couples TRBV7-2 to TRBJ2-2; 8 nucleotides agree with TRBD2. After removal of 5 bases from V and 4 bases from J, the junction contained 9 bases not matched to a gene. The CDR3 sequence is 16 residues long. Germline lookup yields CDR1 SGHTA and CDR2 FQGNSA. The CDR3 region has the DNA TGTGCCAGCAGCCCCGACGGGGGGGCCACCACCGGGGAGCTGTTTTTT. As protein: CASSPDGGATTGELFF.

The chain couples TRBV27 to TRBJ1-1, with D uncertain. The germline gives CDR1 MNHEY, CDR2 SMNVEV (reference sequence). V gave up 0 bases and J gave up 8 bases, with 10 bases separating them. This CDR3 has 13 amino acids. The CDR3 region has the DNA TGTGCCAGCAGTTTATCGGTTTTGCAGGAAGCTTTCTTT. It encodes CASSLSVLQEAFF.

This clonotype was detected only a few times. V usage is TRBV5-1 and J usage is TRBJ1-1; D unclear. This CDR3 is 12 amino acids long. The germline V gene encodes CDR1 SGHRS and CDR2 YFSETQ. V was shortened by 2 bases and J by 6 bases, with 8 bases between the two germline ends. CDR3 coding DNA: TGCGCCAGCAGCTTTATTGGGTCTGAAGCTTTCTTT. As protein: CASSFIGSEAFF.

CDR3 nucleotides: TGCAGCGTTGAGTTAGGCGGGGGGACCCAAGAGACCCAGTACTTC. Protein sequence: CSVELGGGTQETQYF. This chain joins TRBV29-1 and TRBJ2-5; 8 bases are shared with TRBD2. This CDR3 comprises 15 residues. Germline lookup yields CDR1 SQVTM and CDR2 ANQGSEA. The V gene end was trimmed by 3 bases and the J gene end by 1 base; junction bases not matched to a gene: 7.

The chain employs TRBV6-5 and TRBJ2-7; D assignment may be TRBD1 or TRBD2 (6 bases each). The V end lost 0 bases, the J end lost 5 bases, and 17 bases lay between the germline ends. This CDR3 has 16 amino acids. Germline V gene lookup returns CDR1 MNHEY and CDR2 SVGAGI. CDR3 coding DNA: TGTGCCAGCAGTTACTCGAAGGTCGGGGGCATCCACGAGCAGTACTTC. Protein product: CASSYSKVGGIHEQYF.